This T cell receptor (beta chain) is drawn from a study of a mutant IDH1 vaccine in newly diagnosed glioma. Study information: The initiation of vaccination occurred 4-6 weeks after radiotherapy alone, or with temozolomide cycles. Prior therapy was radiotherapy, temozolomide, or both; most received both. Study-wide results and caveats: Changes in top peripheral clonotypes did not appear linked to pseudoprogression. Induction of immune responses by the vaccine occurred in 93.3% of patients.

Time point given: week 5, during vaccination. Vaccine doses each comprised 300 ug of mutant IDH1 20-mer peptide, with topical imiquimod. Data came from immunoSEQ multiplex PCR; TCRdb stores just in-frame clones and leaves some out. Of fewer than 100,000 clones in the sample, 91% were seen once. This CDR3 region has 14 residues. Germline trimming cut 11 bases from V and 7 bases from J; bases unmatched to any gene: 8. The germline V gene encodes CDR1 ENHRY and CDR2 SYGVKD. Of note for this clone: Antigen specificity is unknown.

The starting material was PBMCs, obtained from a glioma patient whose treatment included an IDH1 peptide vaccine. The clonotype was recovered from a woman aged 45-65 years with glioma. The chain employs TRBV10-3 and TRBJ2-2; 12 nucleotides match TRBD1. CDR3 sequence reads: CALSGQGASGELFF. In nucleotides, the CDR3 is TGTGCCCTGTCGGGACAGGGGGCGAGCGGGGAGCTGTTTTTT.